This T cell receptor beta chain appears in the sequencing data of a study of stem cell transplantation in POMP-related autoinflammatory disease. About the research overall: Defective thymoproteasomes were hypothesized to impair CD8+ T-cell positive selection. Pre-transplant patients had naive-skewed CD4+ T cells and few CD8+ T cells.

Comments on this clone: Its antigen is not known.

The germline CDR1 and CDR2 sequences are SQVTM and ANQGSEA. This CDR3 region has 13 residues. V was clipped by 4 bases and J by 6 bases, with 15 bases between them. Prominent immunodeficiency with autoinflammation defined PRAID. Whole-study findings and limits: Fewer unique TRB V-J gene pairings were identified in patients with PRAID. Across all analyzed T-cell subsets, patients with PRAID tended toward reduced diversity and increased clonality.

Assay: immunoSEQ multiplex PCR; the TCRdb copy retains only in-frame clones and omits some. Of around 9,000 clones listed, about nine tenths were seen once; the top ten hold around 2.8%. Specimen: CD8+ T cells from PBMCs, collected before stem cell transplantation. The genes are TRBV29-1 and TRBJ1-2, with D perhaps matching TRBD1 (6 bases). This receptor was identified in a human donor with POMP-related autoinflammation and immune dysregulation (PRAID). As DNA, the CDR3 is TGCAGCGTTGCCGGGACATTCCCCGATGGCTACACCTTC. This encodes CSVAGTFPDGYTF.